This passage covers 10 T cell receptor beta chains from one sample sequenced in a study of T cells after yellow fever vaccination. TCRdb re-called the 5' RACE reads with MiXCR, one entry per CDR3 protein. The repertoire holds about 320,000 distinct CDR3 sequences, with approximately 11% as singletons. The sample was CD4+ T cells sorted from PBMCs, taken 45 days after the yellow fever booster vaccination. These receptors all stem from a man between 18 and 29 years old who received the YFV17D yellow fever vaccine.

This clonotype was counted a few times. The chain carries TRBV5-1 and TRBJ2-3, with 11 nucleotides matching TRBD2. Germline assignment: CDR1 SGHRS and CDR2 YFSETQ. V was clipped by 4 bases and J by 2 bases; unmatched bases: 3. The CDR3 sequence is 15 residues long. The CDR3 loop is CASSGGLAVTDTQYF. The CDR3 nucleotides are TGCGCCAGCAGCGGGGGACTAGCGGTCACAGATACGCAGTATTTT.

There are a few counts of this clonotype. The chain couples TRBV7-2 to TRBJ1-4; the D gene is possibly TRBD1 (5 bases). Germline assignment: CDR1 SGHTA and CDR2 FQGNSA. The CDR3 is 14 amino acids. The V gene lost 3 bases and the J gene lost 7 bases, with 12 bases spanning the gap. CDR3 sequence: CASSFQWGGEKLFF. The DNA for the CDR3 is TGTGCCAGCAGCTTCCAGTGGGGGGGTGAAAAACTGTTTTTT.

Of note for this clonotype: Just one base apart from a much larger clone, this may be a read error. This chain links TRBV12-3 or TRBV12-4 with TRBJ1-2; the D is unclear. V lost 8 bases and J lost 7, with 20 bases in between. The CDR3 contains 14 residues. CDR3 in DNA: TGTGCCAGCTCTACGGACGCCTGGAGAGGTGGCTACACCTTC. It yields the protein CASSTDAWRGGYTF.

This clonotype has a handful of counts. The CDR3 nucleotides are TGTGCCATCAGAGAGGGATTAGCAGGGGAGACCCAGTACTTC. The encoded protein is CAIREGLAGETQYF. This sequence joins TRBV10-3 and TRBJ2-5; D may correspond to TRBD1 or TRBD2 (5 bases each). V lost 6 bases, J lost 5 bases, and 16 bases lay in between. CDR3 length: 14 residues. Germline values: CDR1 ENHRY, CDR2 SYGVKD.

The chain has TRBV25-1 and TRBJ2-1; 11 bases agree with TRBD1. There are 14 residues in the CDR3. Germline V gene data show CDR1 as MGHDK and CDR2 as SYGVNS. The trim removed 6 bases at V and 9 bases at J, leaving 7 bases unmatched. CDR3 nucleotides: TGTGCCAGCAGGGGACAGGGGGTATCCGTTGAGCAGTTCTTC. This encodes CASRGQGVSVEQFF.

At least ten counts were recorded for this clonotype. As DNA, the CDR3 is TGCGCCAGCAGCAAGGGGACAGGGGGCCAACCAGGGGCCTACGAGCAGTACGTC. Translating it yields CASSKGTGGQPGAYEQYV. This chain joins TRBV5-1 and TRBJ2-7; 12 bases line up with TRBD1. From germline, CDR1 is SGHRS and CDR2 YFSETQ. The CDR3 covers 18 residues. V lost 4 bases and J lost 2; bases outside the gene matches: 13.

The sample holds a few counts of this clonotype. The chain is built from TRBV6-2 or TRBV6-3 and TRBJ2-7, with 13 bases identical to TRBD2. The germline V gene encodes CDR1 MNHEY and CDR2 SVGEGT. The CDR3 runs to 13 residues. Trimming took 10 bases from V and 4 from J; bases not matched to a gene: 4. The CDR3 protein is CATRTSGGYEQYV. DNA of the CDR3: TGTGCCACCCGGACTAGCGGGGGATACGAGCAGTACGTC.

V and J are TRBV15 and TRBJ1-2, with TRBD1 matching over 8 bases. Germline V lookup: CDR1 LNHNV, CDR2 YYDKDF (reference sequence). The CDR3 totals 16 residues. Trimming at V came to 3 bases and at J to 5 bases, leaving 11 bases not matched to a gene. The CDR3 loop is CATSRGGTGTGYGYTF. The CDR3 coding sequence is TGTGCCACCAGCAGGGGGGGGACCGGGACAGGTTATGGCTACACCTTC.

This sequence joins TRBV5-4 and TRBJ1-1; TRBD1 might be the D (6 bases). The V gene's germline CDR1 is SGHNT and CDR2 YYREEE (reference sequence). Trimming removed 2 bases from V and 8 bases from J, with 16 bases in between. CDR3 length equals 14 residues. The CDR3 here is CASSFGGGGQEAFF. CDR3 sequence (DNA): TGTGCCAGCAGCTTCGGGGGCGGGGGCCAAGAAGCTTTCTTT.

This clonotype was seen ten or more times. The V gene is TRBV6-2 or TRBV6-3, the J gene TRBJ1-1, with 8 bases aligning to TRBD1. Germline values: CDR1 MNHEY, CDR2 SVGEGT. CDR3 length: 13 residues. V trimming: 8 bases; J trimming: 6 bases; junction bases outside the gene matches: 8. CDR3 region: CASRTGTDPEAFF. CDR3 bases: TGTGCCAGCCGGACAGGGACCGACCCTGAAGCTTTCTTT.